This T cell receptor beta chain was recorded in a study of beta chain features in type 1 diabetes. The germline V gene encodes CDR1 SSHAT and CDR2 FNYEAQ (reference sequence). The CDR3 totals 14 residues. The V end was cut by 6 bases, the J end by 0 bases, with 8 bases between. This clone has just a few counts. Every sorted population was more than 98% pure. The study reverse transcribed the entire isolated RNA, so it sequenced expressed TCRB transcripts. The assay was immunoSEQ multiplex PCR, and TCRdb's table has in-frame clones only and misses some. The sample consists of 350,000 to 450,000 clones, about 15% of them appearing once.

The sequencing sample was made of naive CD4+ T cells from blood. This chain uses TRBV7-7 with TRBJ2-2; D call uncertain. The source of this sequence is a woman between 18 and 30 years old in good health. The CDR3 nucleotides are TGTGCCAGCAGTGCGAGCGCGAACACCGGGGAGCTGTTTTTT. Translated, it gives CASSASANTGELFF.